Listed below are T cell receptor beta chains from one sample, sequenced in a study of naive CD8 T cells in extremely preterm neonates. Repertoires were generated with immunoSEQ multiplex PCR, while TCRdb's copy carries only in-frame clones and drops some. The sample comprises about 7,000 clones, 98% of which are singletons, and 0.31% rests with the top ten. The sequencing input was naive CD8+ T cells from blood. The receptors were gathered from a human donor in good health. Each CDR3 is given with its conserved first and last residue. The D gene is left open where the match is weak. Part of the rows lack a size; the others show once, few, many or a class for expanded clones.

>-|-|TRBJ2-7|TRBV9|15
TGTGCCAGCAGCCCGCAGTCGGGGGGCCGCTACGAGCAGTACTTC
CASSPQSGGRYEQYF
>-|-|TRBJ1-2|TRBV6-6|15
TGTGCCAGCAGTTACTCGAAGGCGGAGAACTATGGCTACACCTTC
CASSYSKAENYGYTF
>TRBD1|once|TRBJ2-1|TRBV11-2|19
TGTGCCAGCAGCTTACTGGGACAGGATTTTAGCATAACCTACAATGAGCAGTTCTTC
CASSLLGQDFSITYNEQFF
>-|-|TRBJ2-7|TRBV5-6|14
TGTGCCAGCAGCTTGGGGGACAAAGCCTACGAGCAGTACTTC
CASSLGDKAYEQYF
>-|-|TRBJ2-1|TRBV13|16
TGTGCCAGCAGCTTAGGCCAGGGCAGGGTCCACAATGAGCAGTTCTTC
CASSLGQGRVHNEQFF
>TRBD1|-|TRBJ2-2|TRBV25-1|15
TGTGCCAGCAGTGACGACAGGGCGAACACCGGGGAGCTGTTTTTT
CASSDDRANTGELFF
>-|-|TRBJ1-1|TRBV19|13
TGTGCCAGTAGTATATCCTTGAACACTGAAGCTTTCTTT
CASSISLNTEAFF
>TRBD2|-|TRBJ2-7|TRBV28|13
TGTGCCAGCAGTTTGGGGGGGACCTACGAGCAGTACTTC
CASSLGGTYEQYF
>-|-|TRBJ1-1|TRBV9|12
TGTGCCAGCAGCCGGGACACCTATGAAGCTTTCTTT
CASSRDTYEAFF
>TRBD1|-|TRBJ1-1|TRBV4-2|14
TGTGCCAGCAGCCCAGGGACAGGCAAAACTGAAGCTTTCTTT
CASSPGTGKTEAFF
>TRBD2|-|TRBJ2-5|TRBV7-6|17
TGTGCCAGCAGCTTAGTGGCGACTAGCGTGGTCCAAGAGACCCAGTACTTC
CASSLVATSVVQETQYF
>-|-|TRBJ2-1|TRBV5-1|15
TGCGCCAGCAGCTCGACACTGGCGCAGGTCAATGAGCAGTTCTTC
CASSSTLAQVNEQFF
>TRBD2|-|TRBJ2-1|TRBV27|14
TGTGCCAGCAGAGTGTTTGCGGGAGGGGATGAGCAGTTCTTC
CASRVFAGGDEQFF
>-|-|TRBJ2-2|TRBV10-3|11
TGTGCCATCGGCCAGTCGGGGGAGCTGTTTTTT
CAIGQSGELFF
>TRBD2|-|TRBJ2-5|TRBV7-9|15
TGTGCCAGCAGCTCTCTAGCGGGAGATGGGGATACCCAGTACTTC
CASSSLAGDGDTQYF
>-|-|TRBJ1-5|TRBV27|15
TGTGCCAGCAGTCCCGGTACGGGGGAGGTTCAGCCCCAGCATTTT
CASSPGTGEVQPQHF
>-|-|TRBJ1-1|TRBV5-6|15
TGTGCCAGCATCTTTATCGCTTCAGGGTCGACTGAAGCTTTCTTT
CASIFIASGSTEAFF
>TRBD1|once|TRBJ2-6|TRBV19|15
TGTGCCAGTAGTGTAACAGGGGACGGGGCCAACGTCCTGACTTTC
CASSVTGDGANVLTF
>TRBD2|-|TRBJ2-7|TRBV27|16
TGTGCCAGCAGTCTCGCTAGCGGGAGCCTAGCCTACGAGCAGTACTTC
CASSLASGSLAYEQYF
>-|-|TRBJ2-6|TRBV27|18
TGTGCCAGCAGTTTATCGGGACTCTCCGTCTCTGGGGCCAACGTCCTGACTTTC
CASSLSGLSVSGANVLTF
>TRBD2|once|TRBJ2-3|TRBV5-4|20
TGTGCCAGCAGCTTTCTGTCCCTAGCGGGCATATCGGTAGCCACAGATACGCAGTATTTT
CASSFLSLAGISVATDTQYF
>TRBD2|-|TRBJ2-1|TRBV6-5|15
TGTGCCAGCAGTTACGGCGGGAGCTCCTACAATGAGCAGTTCTTC
CASSYGGSSYNEQFF